This section outlines one TCR beta chain sequence together with its context. As yet, its antigen is unknown. This sample is part of a study of shared clonotypes between healthy human individuals. Study summary: Per-donor plates numbered three CD4 naive, three CD4 memory, two CD8 naive and one CD8 memory.

Naivety among CD8 cells was defined by CD45RO negativity and positive CCR7 selection, thereby excluding terminally differentiated effector memory CD45RA+ cells. Donors were healthy HIV-negative adults without recently reported acute infections or vaccinations. Study-wide results and caveats: It was only blood that was sampled, and tissue repertoires likely differ. How much donors shared clonotypes was expected to be affected by sequencing depth.

Sequencing used immunoSEQ multiplex PCR; TCRdb keeps in-frame clones, though not all of them. Altogether about 2.1 million clones are present, around 93% being singletons, with the ten largest covering about 1.6%. Germline CDR1 reads LNHNV; CDR2 reads YYDKDF (reference sequence). V lost 6 bases and J lost 0, with 8 bases in between. The CDR3 runs to 14 residues. This rearrangement joins TRBV15 to TRBJ2-2; D might be TRBD1 (5 bases). Sequencing used naive CD8+ T cells from PBMCs. The TCR sequence derives from a man younger than 35 in good health. Some clones in this sample may be carry-over from other donors' samples. CDR3 in amino acids: CATSATANTGELFF. The CDR3 DNA is TGTGCCACCAGTGCGACAGCGAACACCGGGGAGCTGTTTTTT.